This T cell receptor beta chain was sequenced for a study of blood T cell repertoires in COVID-19 (dated by TCRdb to 2019 to 2021). Context from the whole study: Samples from collaborators originated in the United States, Italy and Spain and spanned both the acute and convalescent phases of COVID-19. The prospective study material was composed of cDNA or gDNA derived from T cells, B-cell-depleted T cells, or PBMCs. The samples were drawn from the first 160 participants of the ongoing ImmuneRACE study and from 1,254 subjects provided by 6 global collaborators. Where available, HLA class I and class II types were obtained from metadata supplied by the sample provider rather than from assay-based typing. The dataset comprised deeply sampled blood TCRbeta repertoires from subjects exposed to, actively infected with, or recovered from COVID-19. Sample metadata almost always included a de-identified subject ID, COVID-19 status, age in years and sex. The repertoires were made available in a free public database intended to serve as a resource for research on the immune response to SARS-CoV-2. What the study reported, not specific to this receptor: The amount of clinical and demographic metadata varied by source and participant and was provided uncurated.

The immunoSEQ Assay, a bias-controlled multiplex PCR, was used to amplify TCRbeta CDR3 regions from genomic DNA. Per the authors' processing: Within the assay, amplification of reference gene primers was used to estimate how many nucleated cells each sample contained. To quantify the absolute abundance of each unique TCRbeta CDR3 rearrangement, sequence reads were collapsed and filtered. For each sample, productive Simpson clonality was calculated as the square root of Simpson's diversity index across productive rearrangements. Imported from immuneACCESS, the table was reduced by TCRdb to in-frame sequences with V and J called. These copies leave out some clones; in studies compared against another copy, an unresolved V gene accounts for under half, and the cause of the remainder is not known. Clone size and V and J calls were adopted from that table, with D and trimming inferred from the DNA. This sample has about 74,000 clones in its table, and approximately 80% of those were observed once. Less than 20% of the sample belongs to the ten largest clones.

For this clone: Its antigen is currently not known. Base-call qualities are not available, and no considerably larger clone is one nucleotide away.

Whole blood was collected in K2EDTA tubes by collaborating institutions according to the institutions' own protocols. For TCRbeta analysis, collaborators shipped samples as frozen whole blood, isolated PBMCs, or DNA extracted from either of those sample types. V was cut back by 4 bases and J by 3 bases, leaving a gap of 12 bases between them. From its cysteine to its phenylalanine, the CDR3 spans 14 amino acids. The read is trimmed to its CDR3 DNA, 42 bases read in frame from base 1. The germline V gene yields SGDLS for CDR1 and YYNGEE for CDR2. Sequenced: peripheral blood. The rearranged segments are TRBV9 and TRBJ2-3; the D gene lacks a confident call. This clonotype was sampled from a human donor in a cohort sampled during active COVID-19. This receptor has the CDR3 CASSLSRKTDTQYF. DNA sequence: TGTGCCAGCAGCCTTAGCAGAAAGACAGATACGCAGTATTTT.